Following are 3 T cell receptor beta chains from one sample sequenced in a study of CD8 T cells in ankylosing spondylitis. TCRdb processed the 5' RACE reads anew with MiXCR; each CDR3 protein has one entry. In the table there are some 180,000 distinct CDR3 sequences, roughly 18% of which are singletons. Material for sequencing was blood, either unsorted or a sorted T cell fraction (not recorded which). The receptor set was obtained from a male donor aged 10 to 30 with ankylosing spondylitis or in good health (not recorded which).

This clonotype has ten or more counts. This chain links TRBV28 with TRBJ2-1, with 7 positions matching TRBD1. CDR1 and CDR2 from the germline V gene are MDHEN and SYDVKM. V trimming: 4 bases; J trimming: 8 bases; junction bases outside the gene matches: 5. The CDR3 spans 13 residues. The DNA for the CDR3 is TGTGCCAGCAGTTCGGGACAGTTGGATGAGCAGTTCTTC. Translation: CASSSGQLDEQFF.

The chain links TRBV28 to TRBJ2-5; TRBD1 might be the D (6 bases). Germline V gene sequence: CDR1 MDHEN, CDR2 SYDVKM. The CDR3 spans 15 residues. V lost 6 bases and J lost 5, with 19 bases in between. As DNA, the CDR3 is TGTGCCAGCAGCCCCCCGGGCCTTAGGGGGGAGACCCAGTACTTC. Translating gives CASSPPGLRGETQYF.

This clonotype was counted a few times. The chain carries TRBV3-1 and TRBJ2-5; TRBD1 aligns across 7 bases. This CDR3 has 17 residues. The ends lost 3 bases at V and 3 bases at J; junction bases unmatched: 13. Germline CDR1 LGHDT, CDR2 YNNKEL (reference sequence). The CDR3 nucleotides read TGTGCCAGCAGCCATGTAGGGGGCCCGGCTGATGAAGAGACCCAGTACTTC. It is translated as CASSHVGGPADEETQYF.